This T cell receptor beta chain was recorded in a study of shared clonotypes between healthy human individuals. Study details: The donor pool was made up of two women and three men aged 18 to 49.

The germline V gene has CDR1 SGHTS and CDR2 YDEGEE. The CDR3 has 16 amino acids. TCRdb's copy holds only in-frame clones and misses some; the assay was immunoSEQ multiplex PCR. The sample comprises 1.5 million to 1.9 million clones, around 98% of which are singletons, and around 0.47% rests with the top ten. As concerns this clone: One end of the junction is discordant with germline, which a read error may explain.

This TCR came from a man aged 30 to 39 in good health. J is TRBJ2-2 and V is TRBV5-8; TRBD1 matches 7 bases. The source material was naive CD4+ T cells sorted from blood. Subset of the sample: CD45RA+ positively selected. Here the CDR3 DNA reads TGTGCCACCAGCCACTTCCGGGACAGAGAGACCGGGGAGCTGTTTTTT. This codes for CATSHFRDRETGELFF.